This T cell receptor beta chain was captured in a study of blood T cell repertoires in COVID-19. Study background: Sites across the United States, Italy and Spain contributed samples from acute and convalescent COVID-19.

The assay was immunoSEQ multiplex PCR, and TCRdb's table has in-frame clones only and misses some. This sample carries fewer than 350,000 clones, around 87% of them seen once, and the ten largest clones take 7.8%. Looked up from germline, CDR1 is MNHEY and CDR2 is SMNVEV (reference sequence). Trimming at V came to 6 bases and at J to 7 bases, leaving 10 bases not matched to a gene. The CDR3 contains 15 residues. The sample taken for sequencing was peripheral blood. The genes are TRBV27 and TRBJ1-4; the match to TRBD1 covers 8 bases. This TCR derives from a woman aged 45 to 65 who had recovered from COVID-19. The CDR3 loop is CASSKRDRSSEKLFF. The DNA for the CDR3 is TGTGCCAGCAGCAAAAGGGACAGGTCTTCTGAAAAACTGTTTTTT.